The next 10 T cell receptor beta chains were all read from a single sample in a study of cytomegalovirus exposure and HLA in healthy donors. This PCR relied on a set of 60 Vbeta primers and 13 Jbeta primers. Measured with immunoSEQ multiplex PCR; TCRdb has only the in-frame clones, and not every one. The data hold about 170,000 clones, with over 70% observed a single time. The material sequenced was PBMCs. Source of these receptors: a female donor in good health and CMV-seronegative.

The chain couples TRBV27 to TRBJ2-3; possibly TRBD1 for D (5 bases). Trimming took off 3 bases at V and 1 base at J, with 11 bases between the two ends. CDR3 length: 15 amino acids. Germline V gives CDR1 MNHEY, CDR2 SMNVEV (reference sequence). The CDR3 is CASSFLGAGTDTQYF. CDR3 coding DNA: TGTGCCAGCAGTTTCCTAGGGGCTGGCACAGATACGCAGTATTTT.

This chain connects TRBV28 to TRBJ1-1, with a tentative D call TRBD1 (6 bases). V gave up 2 bases and J gave up 5 bases, with 12 bases separating them. The germline gives CDR1 MDHEN, CDR2 SYDVKM. This CDR3 has 14 amino acids. In nucleotides, the CDR3 is TGTGCCAGCAGTTTACCAGGGGTTCCGACTGAAGCTTTCTTT. Protein: CASSLPGVPTEAFF.

V gene TRBV6-5 combines with J gene TRBJ2-7; 9 bases fit TRBD1. The CDR3 is 16 residues long. Trimming at V came to 0 bases and at J to 2 bases, leaving 5 bases not matched to a gene. Germline loops: CDR1 MNHEY, CDR2 SVGAGI. Here the CDR3 reads CASSYSWTGETYEQYF. In nucleotides, the CDR3 is TGTGCCAGCAGTTACTCCTGGACAGGGGAAACCTACGAGCAGTACTTC.

The V gene is TRBV9, the J gene TRBJ1-6; 8 bases align to TRBD1. This CDR3 is 16 amino acids long. Trimming at V came to 4 bases and at J to 4 bases, leaving 7 bases not matched to a gene. From germline, CDR1 is SGDLS and CDR2 YYNGEE. For the CDR3, the DNA is TGTGCCAGCAGCCCCGACCAGGGGGCTTATAATTCACCCCTCCACTTT. This translates into CASSPDQGAYNSPLHF.

This clone was detected only once. The rearrangement links TRBV19 to TRBJ2-5; 10 bases align to TRBD1. The CDR3 covers 15 residues. From germline, CDR1 is LNHDA and CDR2 SQIVND (reference sequence). V lost 4 bases and J lost 3; bases outside the gene matches: 5. CDR3 residues: CASSTIGQGEETQYF. The CDR3 DNA is TGTGCCAGTAGTACCATAGGACAGGGGGAAGAGACCCAGTACTTC. Drawing the rest from reference TRBV19 and TRBJ2-5, the complete variable domain is DGGITQSPKYLFRKEGQNVTLSCEQNLNHDAMYWYRQDPGQGLRLIYYSQIVNDFQKGDIAEGYSVSREKKESFPLTVTSAQKNPTAFYLCASSTIGQGEETQYFGPGTRLLVL.

The chain uses TRBV6-5 and TRBJ2-2; 7 bases agree with TRBD2. This CDR3 contains 16 residues. Germline CDR1 and CDR2: MNHEY and SVGAGI. The J segment lost 4 bases and the V segment lost 0 bases, leaving 5 bases of the junction unmatched. The CDR3 reads CASSYSIASGTGELFF. As DNA, the CDR3 is TGTGCCAGCAGTTACTCGATAGCTAGCGGCACCGGGGAGCTGTTTTTT.

This clone was recorded only once. The rearrangement uses TRBV18 and TRBJ1-1; 11 nucleotides match TRBD1. Losses at the gene ends were 5 bases for V and 2 bases for J; bases not matched to a gene: 4. The CDR3 has 15 residues. Germline-derived CDR1 and CDR2 are KGHSH and LQKENI. In DNA, the CDR3 is TGTGCCAGCTCATTTGGGACAGGGGGAAACACTGAAGCTTTCTTT. This encodes CASSFGTGGNTEAFF.

This chain uses TRBV7-9 with TRBJ1-1; D might be TRBD1 (6 bases). The CDR3 totals 15 residues. Between the trimmed V and J ends, which lost 4 bases and 4 bases, there was a span of 16 bases. CDR1 and CDR2 from the germline V gene are SEHNR and FQNEAQ (reference sequence). The CDR3 is CASSSPGRGSTEAFF. In nucleotides, the CDR3 is TGTGCCAGCAGCTCCCCGGGCAGGGGAAGCACTGAAGCTTTCTTT.

The chain joins TRBV13 to TRBJ1-2, with D unclear. CDR3 length: 13 residues. Germline V gene data show CDR1 as PRHDT and CDR2 as FYEKMQ (reference sequence). V was clipped by 0 bases and J by 4 bases, with 6 bases between them. The CDR3 reads CASSLGSRYGYTF. The CDR3 bases are TGTGCCAGCAGCTTAGGTTCCCGCTATGGCTACACCTTC.

The rearrangement joins TRBV7-9 to TRBJ2-7; TRBD1 matches 12 bases. CDR3 length: 15 amino acids. The V and J ends lost 5 bases and 5 bases, in that order; junction bases with no gene match: 7. Germline-derived CDR1 and CDR2 are SEHNR and FQNEAQ (reference sequence). The CDR3 loop reads CASSATGTGGNEQYF. In DNA, the CDR3 is TGTGCCAGCAGCGCAACCGGGACAGGGGGCAACGAGCAGTACTTC. The full variable domain, rest sourced from reference TRBV7-9 and TRBJ2-7, is DTGVSQNPRHKITKRGQNVTFRCDPISEHNRLYWYRQTLGQGPEFLTYFQNEAQLEKSRLLSDRFSAERPKGSFSTLEIQRTEQGDSAMYLCASSATGTGGNEQYFGPGTRLTVT.